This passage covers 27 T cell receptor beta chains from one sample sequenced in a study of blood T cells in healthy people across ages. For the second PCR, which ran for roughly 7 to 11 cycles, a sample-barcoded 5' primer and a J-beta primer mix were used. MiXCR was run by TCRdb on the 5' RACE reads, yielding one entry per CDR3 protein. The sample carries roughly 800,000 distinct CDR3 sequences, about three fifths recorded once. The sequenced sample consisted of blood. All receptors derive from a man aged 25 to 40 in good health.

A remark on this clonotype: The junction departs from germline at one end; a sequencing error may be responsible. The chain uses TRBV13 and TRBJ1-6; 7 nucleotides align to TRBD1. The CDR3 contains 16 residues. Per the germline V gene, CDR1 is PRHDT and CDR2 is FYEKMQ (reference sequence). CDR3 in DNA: TGTGCCAGCAGATTAGGGGTGGTACAGGGGCCTTCACCCCTCCACTTT. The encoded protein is CASRLGVVQGPSPLHF.

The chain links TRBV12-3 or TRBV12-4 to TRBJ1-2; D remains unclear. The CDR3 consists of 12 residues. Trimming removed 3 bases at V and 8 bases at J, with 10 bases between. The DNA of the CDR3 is TGTGCCAGCAGTTTTGTGCTGGAGGGCTACACCTTC. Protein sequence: CASSFVLEGYTF.

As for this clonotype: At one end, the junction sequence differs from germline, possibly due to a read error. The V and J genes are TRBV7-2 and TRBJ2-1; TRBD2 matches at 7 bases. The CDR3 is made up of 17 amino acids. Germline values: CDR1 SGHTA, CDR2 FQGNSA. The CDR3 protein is CACSLGPASGGYNEQFF. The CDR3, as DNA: TGTGCCTGCAGCTTAGGTCCCGCTAGCGGAGGCTACAATGAGCAGTTCTTC.

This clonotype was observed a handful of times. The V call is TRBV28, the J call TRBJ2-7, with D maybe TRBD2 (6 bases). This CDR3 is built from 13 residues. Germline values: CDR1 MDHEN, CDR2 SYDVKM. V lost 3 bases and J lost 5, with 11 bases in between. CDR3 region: CASSFGGSDEQYF. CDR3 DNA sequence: TGTGCCAGCAGTTTTGGGGGGTCGGACGAGCAGTACTTC. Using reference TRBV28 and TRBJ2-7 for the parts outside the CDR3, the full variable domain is DVKVTQSSRYLVKRTGEKVFLECVQDMDHENMFWYRQDPGLGLRLIYFSYDVKMKEKGDIPEGYSVSREKKERFSLILESASTNQTSMYLCASSFGGSDEQYFGPGTRLTVT.

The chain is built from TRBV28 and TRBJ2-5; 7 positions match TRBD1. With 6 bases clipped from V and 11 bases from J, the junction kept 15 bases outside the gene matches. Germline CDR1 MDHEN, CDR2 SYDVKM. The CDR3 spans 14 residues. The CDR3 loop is CASSDRAIHNEQYF. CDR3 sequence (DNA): TGTGCCAGCAGCGACAGGGCGATCCACAATGAGCAGTACTTC.

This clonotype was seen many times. CDR3 sequence (DNA): TGCGCCAGCAGCCAGACTAGCGGGAGGAACTACGAGCAGTACTTC. Its translation: CASSQTSGRNYEQYF. J is TRBJ2-7 and V is TRBV4-3, with 13 nucleotides matching TRBD2. V lost 3 bases and J lost 3; bases outside the gene matches: 2. Germline CDR1 and CDR2: LGHNA and YSLEER. The CDR3 is made up of 15 amino acids.

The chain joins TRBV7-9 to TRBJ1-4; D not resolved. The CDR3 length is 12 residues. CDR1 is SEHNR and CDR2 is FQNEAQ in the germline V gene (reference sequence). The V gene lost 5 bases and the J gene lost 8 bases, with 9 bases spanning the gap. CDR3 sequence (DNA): TGTGCCAGCAGCCCTGCATACGAAAAACTGTTTTTT. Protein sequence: CASSPAYEKLFF.

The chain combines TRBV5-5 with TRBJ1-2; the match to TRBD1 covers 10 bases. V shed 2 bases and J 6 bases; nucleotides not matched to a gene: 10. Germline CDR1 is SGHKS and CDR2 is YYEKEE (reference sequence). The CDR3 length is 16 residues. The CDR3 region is CASSLIADRGYDGYTF. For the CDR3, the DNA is TGTGCCAGCAGCTTAATTGCGGACAGGGGGTATGATGGCTACACCTTC.

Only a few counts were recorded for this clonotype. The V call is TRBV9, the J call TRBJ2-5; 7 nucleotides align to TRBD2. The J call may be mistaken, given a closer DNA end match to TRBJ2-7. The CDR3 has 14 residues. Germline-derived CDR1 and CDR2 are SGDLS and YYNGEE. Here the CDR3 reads CASSVGEGSYEQYF. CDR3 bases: TGTGCCAGCAGCGTAGGGGAGGGGTCTTACGAGCAGTACTTC.

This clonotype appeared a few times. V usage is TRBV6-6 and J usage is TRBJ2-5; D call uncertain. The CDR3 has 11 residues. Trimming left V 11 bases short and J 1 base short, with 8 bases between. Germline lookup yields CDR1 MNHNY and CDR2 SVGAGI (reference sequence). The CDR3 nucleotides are TGTGCCGCAGCCAGCCAAGAGACCCAGTACTTC. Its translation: CAAASQETQYF.

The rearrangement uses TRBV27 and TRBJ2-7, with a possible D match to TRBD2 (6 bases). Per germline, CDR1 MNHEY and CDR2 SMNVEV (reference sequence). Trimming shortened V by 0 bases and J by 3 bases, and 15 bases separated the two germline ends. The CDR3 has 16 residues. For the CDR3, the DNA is TGTGCCAGCAGTTTATCCGGGGGAGTCGGGTACTACGAGCAGTACTTC. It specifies CASSLSGGVGYYEQYF.

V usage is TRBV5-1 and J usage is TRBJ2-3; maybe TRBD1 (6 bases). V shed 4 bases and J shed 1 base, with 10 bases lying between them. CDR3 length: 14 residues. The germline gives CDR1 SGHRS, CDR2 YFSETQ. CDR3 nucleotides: TGCGCCAGCAGCGACCCAGGGGGCACAGATACGCAGTATTTT. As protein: CASSDPGGTDTQYF.

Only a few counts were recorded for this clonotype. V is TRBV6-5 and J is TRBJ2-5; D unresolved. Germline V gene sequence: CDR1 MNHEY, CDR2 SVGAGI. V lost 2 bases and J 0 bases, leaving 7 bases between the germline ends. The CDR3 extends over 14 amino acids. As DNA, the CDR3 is TGTGCCAGCAGTTACGTAACCAACCAAGAGACCCAGTACTTC. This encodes CASSYVTNQETQYF.

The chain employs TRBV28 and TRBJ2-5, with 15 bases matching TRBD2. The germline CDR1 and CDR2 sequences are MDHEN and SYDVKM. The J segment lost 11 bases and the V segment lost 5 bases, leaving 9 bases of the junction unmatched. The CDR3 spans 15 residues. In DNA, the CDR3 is TGTGCCAGCAGTGCTCCCGGGACTAGCGGGAGGATACAGTACTTC. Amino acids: CASSAPGTSGRIQYF.

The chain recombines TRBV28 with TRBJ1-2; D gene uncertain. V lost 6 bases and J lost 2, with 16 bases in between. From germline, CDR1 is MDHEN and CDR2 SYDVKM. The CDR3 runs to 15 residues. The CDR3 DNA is TGTGCCAGCAGGACGACCGAGACCCGAAACTATGGCTACACCTTC. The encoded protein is CASRTTETRNYGYTF.

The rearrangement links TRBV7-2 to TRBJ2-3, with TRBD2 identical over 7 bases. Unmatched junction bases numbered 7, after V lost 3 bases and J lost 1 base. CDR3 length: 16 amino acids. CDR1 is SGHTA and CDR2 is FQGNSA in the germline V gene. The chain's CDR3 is CASSFGSGEGTDTQYF. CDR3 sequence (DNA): TGTGCCAGCAGCTTTGGCAGCGGGGAAGGCACAGATACGCAGTATTTT.

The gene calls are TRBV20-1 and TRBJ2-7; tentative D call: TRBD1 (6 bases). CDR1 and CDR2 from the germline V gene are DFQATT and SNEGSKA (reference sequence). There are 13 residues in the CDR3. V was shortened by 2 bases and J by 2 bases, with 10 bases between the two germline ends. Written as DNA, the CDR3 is TGCAGTGCTAGACGGGACACAACCTACGAGCAGTACTTC. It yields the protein CSARRDTTYEQYF.

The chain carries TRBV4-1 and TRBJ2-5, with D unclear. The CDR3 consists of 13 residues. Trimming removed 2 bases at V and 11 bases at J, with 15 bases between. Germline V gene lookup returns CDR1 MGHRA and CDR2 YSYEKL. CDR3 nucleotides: TGCGCCAGCAGCCAAACTCTCAAAAGTGAGCAGTACTTC. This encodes CASSQTLKSEQYF.

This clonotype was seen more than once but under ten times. The CDR3 reads CASSQDGHSGANVLTF. CDR3 sequence (DNA): TGTGCCAGCAGCCAAGATGGGCACTCTGGGGCCAACGTCCTGACTTTC. The chain uses TRBV3-1 and TRBJ2-6; D uncertain. V was shortened by 0 bases and J by 0 bases, with 6 bases between the two germline ends. The CDR3 is 16 amino acids. CDR1 is LGHDT and CDR2 is YNNKEL in the germline V gene (reference sequence).

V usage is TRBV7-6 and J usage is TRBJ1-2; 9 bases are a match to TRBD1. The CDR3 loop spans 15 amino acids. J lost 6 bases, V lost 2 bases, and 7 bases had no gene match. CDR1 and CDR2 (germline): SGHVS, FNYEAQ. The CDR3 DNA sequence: TGTGCCAGCAGCTTACAACAGGGGGCGGCTGATGGCTACACCTTC. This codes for CASSLQQGAADGYTF.

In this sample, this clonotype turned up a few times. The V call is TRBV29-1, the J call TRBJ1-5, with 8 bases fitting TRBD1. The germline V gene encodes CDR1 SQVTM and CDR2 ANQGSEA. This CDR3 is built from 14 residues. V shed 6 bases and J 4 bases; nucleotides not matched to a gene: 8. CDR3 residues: CSVGQGRGNQPQHF. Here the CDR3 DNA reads TGCAGCGTAGGACAGGGTCGGGGGAATCAGCCCCAGCATTTT.

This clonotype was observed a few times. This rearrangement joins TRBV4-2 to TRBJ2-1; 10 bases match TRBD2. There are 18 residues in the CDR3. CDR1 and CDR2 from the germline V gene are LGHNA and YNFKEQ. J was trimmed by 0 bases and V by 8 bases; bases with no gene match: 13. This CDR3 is CASGGRLAGPSSYNEQFF. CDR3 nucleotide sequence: TGTGCCAGCGGAGGGAGACTAGCGGGCCCGAGCTCCTACAATGAGCAGTTCTTC.

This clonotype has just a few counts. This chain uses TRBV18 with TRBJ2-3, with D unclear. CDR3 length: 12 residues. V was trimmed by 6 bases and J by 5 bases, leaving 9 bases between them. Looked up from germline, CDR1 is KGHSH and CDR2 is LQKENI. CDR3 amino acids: CASSPTQDTQYF. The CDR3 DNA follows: TGTGCCAGCTCCCCTACCCAAGATACGCAGTATTTT.

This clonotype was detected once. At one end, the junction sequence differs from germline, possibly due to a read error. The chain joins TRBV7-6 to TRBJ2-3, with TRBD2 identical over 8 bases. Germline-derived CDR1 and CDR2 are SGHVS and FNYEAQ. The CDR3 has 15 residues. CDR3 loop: CASSLVGGGPDTRYF. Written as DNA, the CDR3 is TGTGCCAGCAGCCTAGTAGGCGGGGGGCCAGATACGCGGTATTTT.

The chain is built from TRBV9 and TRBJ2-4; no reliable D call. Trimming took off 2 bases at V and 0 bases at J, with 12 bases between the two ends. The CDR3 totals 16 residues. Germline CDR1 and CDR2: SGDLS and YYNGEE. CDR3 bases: TGTGCCAGCAGCGTTGGGCTTGCACTAGCCAAAAACATTCAGTACTTC. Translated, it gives CASSVGLALAKNIQYF.

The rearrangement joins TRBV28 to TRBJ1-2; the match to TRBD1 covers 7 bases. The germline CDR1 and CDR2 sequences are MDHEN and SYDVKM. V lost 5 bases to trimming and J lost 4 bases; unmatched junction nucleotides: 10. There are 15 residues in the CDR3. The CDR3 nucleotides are TGTGCCAGCAGTGCCCAGGGGGTTCGTCGCTATGGCTACACCTTC. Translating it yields CASSAQGVRRYGYTF.

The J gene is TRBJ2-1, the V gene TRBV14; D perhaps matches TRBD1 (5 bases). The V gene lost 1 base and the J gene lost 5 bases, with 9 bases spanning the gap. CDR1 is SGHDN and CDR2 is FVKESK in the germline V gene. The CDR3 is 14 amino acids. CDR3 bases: TGTGCCAGCAGCCAAGCCGTGGGGCACAATGAGCAGTTCTTC. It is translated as CASSQAVGHNEQFF.